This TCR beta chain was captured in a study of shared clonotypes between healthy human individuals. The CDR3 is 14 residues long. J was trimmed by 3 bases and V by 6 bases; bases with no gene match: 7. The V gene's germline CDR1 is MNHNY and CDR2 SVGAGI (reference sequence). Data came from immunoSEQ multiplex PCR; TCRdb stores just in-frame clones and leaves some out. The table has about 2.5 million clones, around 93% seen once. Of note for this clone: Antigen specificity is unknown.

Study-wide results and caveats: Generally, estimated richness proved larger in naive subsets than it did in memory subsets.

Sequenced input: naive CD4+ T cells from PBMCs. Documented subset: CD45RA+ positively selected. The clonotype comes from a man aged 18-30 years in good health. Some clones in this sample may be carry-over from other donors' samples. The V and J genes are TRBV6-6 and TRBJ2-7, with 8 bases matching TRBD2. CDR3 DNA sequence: TGTGCCAGCAGGCCCCCGGGGGGGAGCTACGAGCAGTACTTC. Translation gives CASRPPGGSYEQYF.